The rows below give T cell receptor beta chains drawn from one sample of a study of cytomegalovirus exposure and HLA in healthy donors. The assay was immunoSEQ multiplex PCR, and TCRdb's table has in-frame clones only and misses some. The sample contains tens of thousands of clones, more than 65% of which appear only once. Sequencing was performed on PBMCs. These receptors were collected from a human donor in good health. The CDR3 runs from the conserved cysteine through the conserved F or W. Fields, in order: V gene, D gene, J gene, clone size, CDR3 DNA, CDR3 protein. A D gene is named only where the DNA matches it firmly. The listing skips clone size in some rows; elsewhere it reads once, few, many or a size class.

TRBV11-2	TRBD1	TRBJ2-5	NA	TGTGCCAGCAGCTTAGGGCCCGGCAGGGGGAGAGAGACCCAGTACTTC	CASSLGPGRGRETQYF
TRBV19	NA	TRBJ1-4	NA	TGTGCCAGTAGCCCCCTCGAAAGGGGCGGTAATGAAAAACTGTTTTTT	CASSPLERGGNEKLFF
TRBV11-2	NA	TRBJ2-5	NA	TGTGCCAGCAGCAAAACGGGGGAGGCCCAGTACTTC	CASSKTGEAQYF
TRBV29-1	TRBD1	TRBJ1-2	NA	TGCAGCGGACAGGGGGACTATGGCTACACCTTC	CSGQGDYGYTF
TRBV7-9	TRBD1	TRBJ1-1	few	TGTGCCAGCAGCCCCCAGAGTCCCGGGACAGGGTTGGCCACTGAAGCTTTCTTT	CASSPQSPGTGLATEAFF
TRBV7-8	TRBD1	TRBJ2-2	NA	TGTGCCAGCAGCTTAGTCCAGGGGGCAGTTTCTCAGGACGGGGAGCTGTTTTTT	CASSLVQGAVSQDGELFF
TRBV29-1	NA	TRBJ2-7	NA	TGCAGCGTGGCTTTAAGGACTCCCTACGAGCAGTACTTC	CSVALRTPYEQYF
TRBV30	NA	TRBJ1-2	NA	TGTGCCTGGAGTCTAAAGGCCCGGGACATAGCTAACTATGGCTACACCTTC	CAWSLKARDIANYGYTF
TRBV28	TRBD1	TRBJ2-7	NA	TGTGCCAGCAGTTTTGGGGACAGTTCCTACGAGCAGTACTTC	CASSFGDSSYEQYF
TRBV2	NA	TRBJ2-7	NA	TGTGCCAGCAGGGGAGGGGGTTACGAGCAGTACTTC	CASRGGGYEQYF
TRBV7-9	NA	TRBJ2-2	NA	TGTGCCAGCAGCTTCGCCAGGGCGACCGGGGAGCTGTTTTTT	CASSFARATGELFF
TRBV5-1	NA	TRBJ2-5	NA	TGCGCCAGCAGCTTGGCCGGGAAAGGAGAGACCCAGTACTTC	CASSLAGKGETQYF
TRBV11-3	NA	TRBJ2-7	NA	TGTGCCAGCAGCTTATCGGCGACAGGAGGCGAGCAGTACTTC	CASSLSATGGEQYF
TRBV6-5	NA	TRBJ1-2	once	TGTGCCACCCTGACAGCAGGTTCTCGAGCTGGCTACACCTTC	CATLTAGSRAGYTF
TRBV5-1	NA	TRBJ2-5	few	TGCGCCAGCAGCTTGGACACCTCTATACTCGAAGATAAAGGGGTAGGATGGGAGACCCAGTACTTC	CASSLDTSILEDKGVGWETQYF
TRBV7-9	NA	TRBJ1-1	NA	TGTGCCAGCAACCTAAACACTGAAGCTTTCTTT	CASNLNTEAFF
TRBV19	TRBD1	TRBJ2-7	NA	TGTGCCAGTAGTGTTAGGGGGCTACCCTACGAGCAGTACTTC	CASSVRGLPYEQYF
TRBV28	NA	TRBJ1-1	NA	TGTGCCAGCAGTCCCGGACAGAACACTGAAGCTTTCTTT	CASSPGQNTEAFF
TRBV7-2	NA	TRBJ2-7	NA	TGTGCCAGCAGCTACTTATCGGGACTCGCCTACGAGCAGTACTTC	CASSYLSGLAYEQYF
TRBV19	NA	TRBJ1-1	NA	TGTGCCAGTAGCTCGACGGACAGCCTGAAAGCTTTCTTT	CASSSTDSLKAFF
TRBV5-6	NA	TRBJ2-5	NA	TGTGCCAGCAGCTTCCGGAACCCTGGGAGTTTAGAGACCCAGTACTTC	CASSFRNPGSLETQYF
TRBV4-3	TRBD1	TRBJ2-5	once	TGCGCCAGCAGCCGCACACCGGGACAGGGGCAAGAGACCCAGTACTTC	CASSRTPGQGQETQYF
TRBV10-3	NA	TRBJ2-3	NA	TGTGCCACCGGGATGGGATTTAACACAGATACGCAGTATTTT	CATGMGFNTDTQYF
TRBV6-5	NA	TRBJ2-1	NA	TGTGCCAGCAGTTACCACTCCGGTGAGCAGTTCTTC	CASSYHSGEQFF
TRBV7-8	TRBD1	TRBJ1-4	NA	TGTGCCAGCTCCATCTCTGACAGGGTTAATGAAAAACTGTTTTTT	CASSISDRVNEKLFF
TRBV27	TRBD1	TRBJ1-5	once	TGTGCCAGCAGTCCAGGGGGAGTCCAGCCCCAGCATTTT	CASSPGGVQPQHF
TRBV9	NA	TRBJ2-1	once	TGTGCCAGCAGCGTAGTAGGGCCTAGGGAGGCTGGATACAATGAGCAGTTCTTC	CASSVVGPREAGYNEQFF
TRBV7-8	NA	TRBJ2-5	NA	TGTGCCAGCAGCCAGTACGGGGAGTGGCAAGAGACCCAGTACTTC	CASSQYGEWQETQYF
TRBV12-5	TRBD1	TRBJ1-2	NA	TGTGCTAGTGGTTTGTCTACAGGGGTACAGTCCCTCTATGGCTACACCTTC	CASGLSTGVQSLYGYTF
TRBV7-8	TRBD2	TRBJ2-3	once	TGTGCCAGCAGGGATACCGGGACTAGGGCAGATACGCAGTATTTT	CASRDTGTRADTQYF
TRBV7-3	NA	TRBJ2-3	NA	TGTGCCAGCAGCCCAAGCGGGAGCACAGATACGCAGTATTTT	CASSPSGSTDTQYF
TRBV2	TRBD1	TRBJ1-1	NA	TGTGCCAGCATATCCAGGGGGGTGAACACTGAAGCTTTCTTT	CASISRGVNTEAFF
TRBV15	TRBD1	TRBJ1-4	few	TGTGCCACCAGCAGAGGAACCGGGACAGGGCACGGAAAACTGTTTTTT	CATSRGTGTGHGKLFF